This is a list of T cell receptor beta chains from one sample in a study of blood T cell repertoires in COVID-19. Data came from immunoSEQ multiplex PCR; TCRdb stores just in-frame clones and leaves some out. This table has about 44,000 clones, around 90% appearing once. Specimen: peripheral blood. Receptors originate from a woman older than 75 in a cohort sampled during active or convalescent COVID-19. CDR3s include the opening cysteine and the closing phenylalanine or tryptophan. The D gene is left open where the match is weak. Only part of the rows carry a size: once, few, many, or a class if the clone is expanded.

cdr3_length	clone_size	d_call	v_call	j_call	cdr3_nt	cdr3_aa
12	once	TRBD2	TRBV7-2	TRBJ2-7	TGTGCCAGTGGGGGGGTGGGCTACGAGCAGTACTTC	CASGGVGYEQYF
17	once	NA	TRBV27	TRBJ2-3	TGTGCCAGCACCGTACCGGGGCAGGGAGGGGGTCGGGATACGCAGTATTTT	CASTVPGQGGGRDTQYF
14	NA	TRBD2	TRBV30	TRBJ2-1	TGTGCCTGGACCCCCGGCGGGGGGATCAATGAGCAGTTCTTC	CAWTPGGGINEQFF
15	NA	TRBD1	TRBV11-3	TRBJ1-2	TGTGCCAGCAGCCCGAGGACAGGGCTGAACTATGGCTACACCTTC	CASSPRTGLNYGYTF
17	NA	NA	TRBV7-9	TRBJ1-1	TGTGCCAGCAGCCCCCGGGAGAGGCCGGGGTCGAACACTGAAGCTTTCTTT	CASSPRERPGSNTEAFF
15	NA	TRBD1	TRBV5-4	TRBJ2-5	TGTGCCAGCAGCTTGTCACGGGACAGCGAAGGGACCCAGTACTTC	CASSLSRDSEGTQYF
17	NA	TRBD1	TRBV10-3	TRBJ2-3	TGTGCCATCAGTCCATCGGACAGGGGCATAGTTCCGGATACGCAGTATTTT	CAISPSDRGIVPDTQYF
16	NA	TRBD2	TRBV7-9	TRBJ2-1	TGTGCCAGCAGACATAAGGCTAGCGGGATCTACAATGAGCAGTTCTTC	CASRHKASGIYNEQFF
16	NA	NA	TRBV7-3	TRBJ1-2	TGTGCCAGCAGCTTAACCCGAGTGGGGGCTGACTATGGCTACACCTTC	CASSLTRVGADYGYTF
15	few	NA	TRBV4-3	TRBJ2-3	TGCGCCAGCAGCCCACTCTTTAGCGGCACAGATACGCAGTATTTT	CASSPLFSGTDTQYF
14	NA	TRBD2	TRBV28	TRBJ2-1	TGTGCCAGCACAGCGGGAGGGAACTACAATGAGCAGTTCTTC	CASTAGGNYNEQFF
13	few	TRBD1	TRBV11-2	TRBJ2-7	TGTGCCAGCAGCCCGGACAGGGGCTACGAGCAGTACTTC	CASSPDRGYEQYF
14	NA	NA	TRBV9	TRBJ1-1	TGTGCCAGCAGCTCCGGTGATCTGAACACTGAAGCTTTCTTT	CASSSGDLNTEAFF
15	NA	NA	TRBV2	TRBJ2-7	TGTGCCAGCAGGGCCGACTCAGGGGCGAGCTACGAGCAGTACTTC	CASRADSGASYEQYF
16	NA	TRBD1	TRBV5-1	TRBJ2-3	TGCGCCAGCAGCCCTAGCGGGACAGGGGGTCCAGATACGCAGTATTTT	CASSPSGTGGPDTQYF
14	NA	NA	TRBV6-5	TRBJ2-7	TGTGCCAGCAGTTACCAGAAAAATATCTACGAGCAGTACTTC	CASSYQKNIYEQYF
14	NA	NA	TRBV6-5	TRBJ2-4	TGTGCCAGCAGTTGGGGACTAGCCAAAAACATTCAGTACTTC	CASSWGLAKNIQYF
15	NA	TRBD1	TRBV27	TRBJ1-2	TGTGCCAGCAAACAAATCCAGGGGGCCTTTGGTGGCTACACCTTC	CASKQIQGAFGGYTF
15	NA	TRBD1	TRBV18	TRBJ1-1	TGTGCCAGCTCACCATCCGGGACAGCGAACACTGAAGCTTTCTTT	CASSPSGTANTEAFF
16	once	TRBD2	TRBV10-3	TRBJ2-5	TGTGCCTCCCGAGGAGGGGCTAGCGGGGGACAAGAGACCCAGTACTTC	CASRGGASGGQETQYF
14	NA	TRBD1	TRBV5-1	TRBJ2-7	TGCGCCAGCAGCCCCGGACAGGGTTCCTACGAGCAGTACTTC	CASSPGQGSYEQYF
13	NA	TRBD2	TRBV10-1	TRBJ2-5	TGCGCCAGCGTACCCTTGGGGGGGGAGACCCAGTACTTC	CASVPLGGETQYF
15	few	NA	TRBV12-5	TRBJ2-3	TGTGCTAGTGGTTTGGTACTGGGACACACAGATACGCAGTATTTT	CASGLVLGHTDTQYF
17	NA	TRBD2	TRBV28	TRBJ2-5	TGTGCCAGCAGTTTTTTCCTAGCGGGGGTCATTCAAGAGACCCAGTACTTC	CASSFFLAGVIQETQYF
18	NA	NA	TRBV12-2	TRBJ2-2	TGTGCAAGTCGCTTAGGGGCTAGCGGAGACCAAAACACCGGGGAGCTGTTTTTT	CASRLGASGDQNTGELFF
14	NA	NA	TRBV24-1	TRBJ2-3	TGTGCCACCCGTGACAGGCTTAGCACAGATACGCAGTATTTT	CATRDRLSTDTQYF
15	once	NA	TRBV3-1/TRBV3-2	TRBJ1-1	TGTGCCAGCAGCCAAGCCCCGCAGGTCGACACTGAAGCTTTCTTT	CASSQAPQVDTEAFF
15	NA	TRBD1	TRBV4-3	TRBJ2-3	TGCGCCAGCAGCCACGGACAGGGTGGCCCAGATACGCAGTATTTT	CASSHGQGGPDTQYF
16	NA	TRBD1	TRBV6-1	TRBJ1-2	TGTGCCAGCAGTGAAAGAACCCGAGACAGGGGGTATGGCTACACCTTC	CASSERTRDRGYGYTF
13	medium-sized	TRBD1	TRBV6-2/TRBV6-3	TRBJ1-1	TGTGCCAGCAGCCGACAGGGGGTAACTGAAGCTTTCTTT	CASSRQGVTEAFF
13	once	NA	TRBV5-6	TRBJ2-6	TGTGCCAGCAGCTTGTATGGCAGCAACGTCCTGACTTTC	CASSLYGSNVLTF
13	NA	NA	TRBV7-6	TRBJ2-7	TGTGCCACCGGGATCGGATACGGCTACGAGCAGTACTTC	CATGIGYGYEQYF
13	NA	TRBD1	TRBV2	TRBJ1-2	TGTGCCAGGGGGGGACAGGGGGCTTATGGCTACACCTTC	CARGGQGAYGYTF
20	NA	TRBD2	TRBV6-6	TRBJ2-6	TGTGCCAGCAGTCCGCGTCCGGGGCGAGCGGGAGTCCCGGGGGCCAACGTCCTGACTTTC	CASSPRPGRAGVPGANVLTF
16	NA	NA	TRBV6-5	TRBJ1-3	TGTGCCAGCAGTTACTCCCTGTCCGGGGCTGGAAACACCATATATTTT	CASSYSLSGAGNTIYF
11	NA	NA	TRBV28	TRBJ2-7	TGTGCCAGCAGTTTACTCTACGAGCAGTACTTC	CASSLLYEQYF
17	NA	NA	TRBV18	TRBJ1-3	TGTGCCAGCTCACCAAACCCCGGGGAGTTCTCTGGAAACACCATATATTTT	CASSPNPGEFSGNTIYF
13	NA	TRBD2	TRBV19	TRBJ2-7	TGTGCCAGTAGTAGCCTGGGGGGGAGCGAGCAGTACTTC	CASSSLGGSEQYF
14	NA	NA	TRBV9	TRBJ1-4	TGTGCCAGCAGTCTTAATCCGACTAATGAAAAACTGTTTTTT	CASSLNPTNEKLFF
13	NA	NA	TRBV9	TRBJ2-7	TGTGCCAGCAGCGTAGGCTGGCAGGGGACGCAGTACTTC	CASSVGWQGTQYF
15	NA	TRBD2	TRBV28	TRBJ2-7	TGTGCCACTTGGGACCTCCGGGAGGGATCGGGGGAGCAGTACTTC	CATWDLREGSGEQYF
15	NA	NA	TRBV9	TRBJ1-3	TGTGCCAGCAGCGTGGCATCTGGCCCTGGAAACACCATATATTTT	CASSVASGPGNTIYF